This entry concerns a single T cell receptor (beta chain). This entry belongs to a study of blood T cells in healthy people across ages. Study overall: Per two T cells, template switching captured roughly one barcoded beta molecule.

V was cut by 0 bases and J by 0 bases, with 5 bases left in between. The V gene's germline CDR1 is SNHLY and CDR2 FYNNEI. The CDR3 loop spans 14 amino acids. With a J-beta primer mix and a sample-barcoded 5' primer, a second PCR ran about 7 to 12 cycles. TCRdb passed the 5' RACE reads through MiXCR, listing each CDR3 protein once. The data contain 710,000 or so distinct CDR3 sequences, 32% of them singletons. The sequence came from a woman of 80 years or more in good health. The genes are TRBV2 and TRBJ1-1; D unclear. The sequencing sample was made of blood. CDR3 protein: CASSEALVNTEAFF. The CDR3 DNA sequence: TGTGCCAGCAGTGAAGCGCTCGTGAACACTGAAGCTTTCTTT.